One and the same sample provided the 20 T cell receptor beta chains below, sequenced in a study of blood T cell repertoires in COVID-19. The repertoire was sequenced with immunoSEQ multiplex PCR; TCRdb's copy has only in-frame clones and lacks some. The sample holds 90,000 to 130,000 clones, roughly 82% seen once. Sample: peripheral blood. All receptors derive from a woman aged 60-75 years with acute or convalescent COVID-19.

This clone has only a few counts. The CDR3 loop is CATSRDRSGGANTQYF. In DNA form, the CDR3 reads TGTGCCACCAGCAGAGATCGAAGCGGGGGAGCCAATACGCAGTATTTT. The chain recombines TRBV15 with TRBJ2-3; 8 bases line up with TRBD2. Germline trimming cut 0 bases from V and 7 bases from J; bases unmatched to any gene: 9. CDR3 length: 16 residues. Germline CDR1 LNHNV, CDR2 YYDKDF (reference sequence). The whole variable domain, remainder taken from reference TRBV15 and TRBJ2-3, is DAMVIQNPRYQVTQFGKPVTLSCSQTLNHNVMYWYQQKSSQAPKLLFHYYDKDFNNEADTPDNFQSRRPNTSFCFLDIRSPGLGDTAMYLCATSRDRSGGANTQYFGPGTRLTVL.

J is TRBJ2-7 and V is TRBV7-2; tentatively, D is TRBD2 (6 bases). The CDR3 consists of 14 residues. V dropped 4 bases and J dropped 5 bases, with 15 bases sitting between them. Germline-derived CDR1 and CDR2 are SGHTA and FQGNSA. CDR3 protein: CASSSGSPPHEQYF. CDR3 bases: TGTGCCAGCAGCTCCGGGAGCCCCCCCCACGAGCAGTACTTC.

The CDR3 coding sequence is TGTGCCAGCAAAGAAGAGCTAGCGGGCCCCAGGTACGAGCAGTACTTC. Amino acids: CASKEELAGPRYEQYF. The chain employs TRBV11-2 and TRBJ2-7; 8 bases map to TRBD2. Germline-derived CDR1 and CDR2 are SGHAT and FQNNGV. J gave up 4 bases and V 7 bases, and 15 bases lay outside the gene matches. The CDR3 length is 16 residues.

As for this clone: This same CDR3 is encoded by further DNA sequences in the sample. This sequence joins TRBV7-9 and TRBJ1-4, with 8 bases that match TRBD1. The CDR3 length is 13 residues. Unmatched junction bases numbered 0, after V lost 3 bases and J lost 6 bases. Germline values: CDR1 SEHNR, CDR2 FQNEAQ (reference sequence). CDR3 DNA sequence: TGTGCCAGCAGCTTGGACAGGGATGAAAAACTGTTTTTT. This sequence encodes CASSLDRDEKLFF. Looking up the rest from reference TRBV7-9 and TRBJ1-4 gives the full variable domain: DTGVSQNPRHKITKRGQNVTFRCDPISEHNRLYWYRQTLGQGPEFLTYFQNEAQLEKSRLLSDRFSAERPKGSFSTLEIQRTEQGDSAMYLCASSLDRDEKLFFGSGTQLSVL.

This rearrangement joins TRBV5-6 to TRBJ2-5, with D possibly being TRBD1 (6 bases). The V end was cut by 2 bases, the J end by 2 bases, with 10 bases between. Germline V gives CDR1 SGHDT, CDR2 YYEEEE. The CDR3 extends over 14 amino acids. Here the CDR3 reads CASSLGQPQETQYF. The CDR3 nucleotides read TGTGCCAGCAGCTTAGGACAGCCTCAAGAGACCCAGTACTTC.

The genes are TRBV18 and TRBJ1-1; perhaps TRBD1 as D (6 bases). Trimming removed 3 bases from V and 3 bases from J, with 17 bases in between. CDR1 is KGHSH, CDR2 LQKENI, per germline. This CDR3 has 16 amino acids. The CDR3 coding sequence is TGTGCCAGCTCACCCCTCCTCCGTTCAGGGGACACTGAAGCTTTCTTT. Amino acid sequence: CASSPLLRSGDTEAFF.

A note on this clone: Germline is not matched at one junction end, which may reflect a read error. This chain connects TRBV6-1 to TRBJ1-2; possible D gene TRBD1, 6 bases. This CDR3 region has 14 residues. CDR1 and CDR2 from the germline V gene are MNHNS and SASEGT. The CDR3 region has the DNA TGTGCCAACAGTGAAGGGGGGCAGGACTATGGCTACACCTTC. This gives the protein CANSEGGQDYGYTF.

The chain links TRBV6-4 to TRBJ2-2; 11 bases are a match to TRBD1. CDR3 length: 14 amino acids. V lost 5 bases and J lost 6; bases outside the gene matches: 2. Germline CDR1 reads MRHNA; CDR2 reads SNTAGT. The CDR3 is CASSPGQGAGELFF. The CDR3 region has the DNA TGTGCCAGCAGTCCGGGACAGGGGGCCGGGGAGCTGTTTTTT.

The J gene is TRBJ2-3, the V gene TRBV19; TRBD2 matches at 7 bases. J lost 6 bases, V lost 1 base, and 7 bases had no gene match. Germline V gives CDR1 LNHDA, CDR2 SQIVND (reference sequence). The CDR3 extends over 15 amino acids. CDR3 protein: CASSIGSGEGDTQYF. The CDR3 nucleotides are TGTGCCAGTAGTATAGGGTCCGGGGAGGGCGATACGCAGTATTTT.

This sequence joins TRBV5-1 and TRBJ2-3, with D perhaps matching TRBD2 (6 bases). The V gene's germline CDR1 is SGHRS and CDR2 YFSETQ. There are 15 residues in the CDR3. V was trimmed by 2 bases and J by 5 bases, leaving 15 bases between them. CDR3 bases: TGCGCCAGCAGCTTTTTCGGGGGAGGAGTAGATACGCAGTATTTT. Its translation is CASSFFGGGVDTQYF.

The J gene is TRBJ1-1, the V gene TRBV27; 8 bases line up with TRBD1. CDR1 is MNHEY and CDR2 is SMNVEV in the germline V gene (reference sequence). The CDR3 runs 17 residues. V dropped 8 bases and J dropped 1; count of bases not matched to a gene: 15. CDR3 amino acids: CASYPDRVGVENTEAFF. DNA for the CDR3: TGTGCCAGCTACCCGGACAGGGTCGGTGTGGAGAACACTGAAGCTTTCTTT.

The chain uses TRBV4-1 and TRBJ2-5; no clear D. This CDR3 contains 13 residues. The V end lost 1 base, the J end lost 5 bases, and 8 bases lay between the germline ends. Germline lookup yields CDR1 MGHRA and CDR2 YSYEKL. The CDR3, as DNA: TGCGCCAGCAGCCAAGTCAGCGAGGAGACCCAGTACTTC. Translated: CASSQVSEETQYF.

The chain is built from TRBV5-1 and TRBJ2-4; 7 bases fit TRBD1. This CDR3 is built from 14 residues. The germline V gene has CDR1 SGHRS and CDR2 YFSETQ. V gave up 4 bases and J gave up 2 bases; unmatched junction bases: 3. The CDR3 protein is CASSPGQSKNIQYF. Here the CDR3 DNA reads TGCGCCAGCAGCCCGGGACAGTCCAAAAACATTCAGTACTTC.

The chain is built from TRBV11-3 and TRBJ1-1; D call uncertain. Germline CDR1 is SGHNT and CDR2 is YENEEA. V lost 4 bases, J lost 2 bases, and 14 bases lay in between. This CDR3 comprises 15 residues. Here the CDR3 DNA reads TGTGCCAGCAGCTGGGCTCGAACGGTTAACACTGAAGCTTTCTTT. This codes for CASSWARTVNTEAFF.

This chain connects TRBV21-1 to TRBJ1-6. TRBV21-1 is a recognized pseudogene. This CDR3 comprises 17 residues. CDR3 DNA: TGTGCCAGCAGCAAGGGGGGGGTGCTAGGGCAAAATTCACCCCTCCACTTT. Translating gives CASSKGGVLGQNSPLHF.

The chain carries TRBV10-3 and TRBJ1-1, with D unclear. Germline V lookup: CDR1 ENHRY, CDR2 SYGVKD. The CDR3 is 13 residues long. Trimming stripped 6 bases from V and 1 base from J, with 9 bases between. CDR3 in amino acids: CAIRARGNTEAFF. The CDR3 nucleotides are TGTGCCATCAGAGCTCGGGGGAACACTGAAGCTTTCTTT.

The chain links TRBV5-4 to TRBJ2-2, with unresolved D. The V gene's germline CDR1 is SGHNT and CDR2 YYREEE (reference sequence). This CDR3 is built from 13 residues. V lost 0 bases, J lost 9 bases, and 9 bases lay in between. DNA for the CDR3: TGTGCCAGCAGCTTGGCACATGGCCGGGAGCTGTTTTTT. This gives the protein CASSLAHGRELFF.

CDR3 region: CASSFGQGTGYTF. Here the CDR3 DNA reads TGTGCCAGCAGCTTTGGACAGGGAACTGGCTACACCTTC. This chain connects TRBV5-4 to TRBJ1-2; 8 bases align to TRBD1. The length of the CDR3 is 13 residues. J gave up 7 bases and V 2 bases, and 4 bases lay outside the gene matches. Germline CDR1 is SGHNT and CDR2 is YYREEE (reference sequence).

This clone was counted once. The V gene is TRBV20-1, the J gene TRBJ1-1; D not certain. V was trimmed by 4 bases and J by 6 bases, leaving 9 bases between them. Germline V gene data show CDR1 as DFQATT and CDR2 as SNEGSKA (reference sequence). This CDR3 contains 11 residues. The CDR3 nucleotides are TGCAGTGCTATACGGGAGCCTGAAGCTTTCTTT. It specifies CSAIREPEAFF.

The rearrangement links TRBV5-1 to TRBJ2-2, with D perhaps matching TRBD1 (5 bases). Germline V gene lookup returns CDR1 SGHRS and CDR2 YFSETQ. The CDR3 length is 16 residues. V was trimmed by 0 bases and J by 5 bases, leaving 14 bases between them. CDR3 DNA sequence: TGCGCCAGCAGCTTGGCAGGACAAAAAGGGACCGGGGAGCTGTTTTTT. It encodes CASSLAGQKGTGELFF.